These T cell receptor beta chains were read from a single sample in a study of shared clonotypes between healthy human individuals. TCRdb's copy holds only in-frame clones and misses some; the assay was immunoSEQ multiplex PCR. The table lists fewer than 700,000 clones, around 78% of them singletons. Input material: PBMCs. All receptors come from a woman aged 40-49 years in good health. Some clones in this sample may be carry-over from other donors' samples. Both conserved end residues are trimmed from each CDR3. Not every row has a clone size; where given, it reads once, few, many or a size class.

v_call,clone_size,j_call,cdr3_length,cdr3_aa
TRBV19,NA,TRBJ1-2,12,ASRRTEVNYGYT
TRBV28,NA,TRBJ2-7,13,ASSWDRKGSYEQY
TRBV18,NA,TRBJ2-1,10,ASSPINNEQF
TRBV2,NA,TRBJ2-1,14,ASSELGTRVLGEQF
TRBV7-2,many,TRBJ1-5,13,ASSLAGGPNQPQH
TRBV10-3,NA,TRBJ2-2,11,AISELGPGELF
TRBV30,NA,TRBJ1-5,12,AWSGTGASQPQH
TRBV28,NA,TRBJ2-2,13,ASSLGRANTGELF
TRBV7-2,NA,TRBJ2-1,11,ASSLVREDEQF
TRBV18,NA,TRBJ2-1,12,ASSPGLSGSEQF
TRBV4-2,NA,TRBJ2-3,14,ASSLRGDYRTDTQY
TRBV4-1,NA,TRBJ2-1,15,ASSQEEIRDYYNEQF
TRBV28,NA,TRBJ2-2,12,ASRGGLNTGELF
TRBV2,NA,TRBJ1-5,13,ASSEERYSNQPQH
TRBV28,NA,TRBJ2-3,12,ASSPSGLADTQY
TRBV27,NA,TRBJ2-7,12,ASSLLSENYEQY
TRBV4-1,NA,TRBJ2-7,15,ASSQAPMTGKAYEQY
TRBV29-1,NA,TRBJ2-1,14,SVEGGTLSSYNEQF
TRBV28,NA,TRBJ2-7,13,ASSFGVTGVYEQY
TRBV7-8,NA,TRBJ2-5,14,ASSLALYRGQETQY
TRBV5-1,once,TRBJ2-1,12,ASSGEFTYNEQF
TRBV10-3,NA,TRBJ2-7,11,AVRGTGDYEQY
TRBV18,NA,TRBJ2-5,12,ASSPRGYQETQY
TRBV5-1,NA,TRBJ1-2,14,ASRAAYRGPDYGYT
TRBV9,NA,TRBJ1-1,13,ASSGSGQGVTEAF
TRBV30,NA,TRBJ1-3,15,AWRTWDSSFSGNTIY
TRBV28,NA,TRBJ2-2,12,ASSLGTRPGELF
TRBV5-1,few,TRBJ2-2,13,ASTLVGTGTGELF
TRBV7-8,NA,TRBJ1-2,12,ASSLRQGWDGYT
TRBV7-7,NA,TRBJ2-2,15,ASSLAGTSGDTGELF
TRBV9,NA,TRBJ2-2,11,ASSVTYGGELF
TRBV18,NA,TRBJ2-7,13,ASSPVTSGTYEQY
TRBV28,few,TRBJ2-2,13,ASSFRPVTTGELF
TRBV9,NA,TRBJ2-3,12,ASSLLPGADTQY
TRBV5-1,few,TRBJ2-3,12,ASSLFTGSDTQY
TRBV5-1,NA,TRBJ1-2,9,ASRLDFGYT
TRBV5-4,NA,TRBJ1-1,12,ASSGGQRNTEAF
TRBV19,once,TRBJ1-2,12,ASGTIDRQRGYT
TRBV11-3,NA,TRBJ2-7,18,ASSLVVRGTSGRAMYEQY
TRBV28,NA,TRBJ1-5,11,ASTNRGNQPQH
TRBV5-1,once,TRBJ1-5,13,ASSLEAGSGQPQH
TRBV29-1,NA,TRBJ2-1,11,SVGGSSYNEQF
TRBV27,once,TRBJ2-7,12,ASSFDGVMTEQY
TRBV20-1,NA,TRBJ2-3,8,SGGRDTQY
TRBV2,NA,TRBJ2-1,11,ASSDGAAVEQF
TRBV7-6,few,TRBJ2-1,13,ASRPGGLVYNEQF
TRBV7-9,NA,TRBJ1-2,10,ASSSSNLGYT
TRBV5-6,NA,TRBJ1-3,11,ASSVQGLGTIY
TRBV29-1,NA,TRBJ1-5,12,SVGTGLSNQPQH
TRBV9,NA,TRBJ2-2,12,ASSAGGPGGELF
TRBV10-3,NA,TRBJ1-2,12,AISDRGPNYGYT
TRBV7-3,NA,TRBJ2-3,11,ASSLAGADTQY
TRBV6-4,NA,TRBJ1-6,11,ASSRGVNSPLH
TRBV4-1,NA,TRBJ2-3,11,ASRGEGTDTQY
TRBV28,NA,TRBJ1-4,10,ASSSYRGKLF
TRBV7-9,few,TRBJ2-3,11,ASSLAFADTQY
TRBV5-4,once,TRBJ2-1,12,ASSSAGIFHEQF
TRBV5-6,NA,TRBJ2-6,14,ASSSLTGTGANVLT